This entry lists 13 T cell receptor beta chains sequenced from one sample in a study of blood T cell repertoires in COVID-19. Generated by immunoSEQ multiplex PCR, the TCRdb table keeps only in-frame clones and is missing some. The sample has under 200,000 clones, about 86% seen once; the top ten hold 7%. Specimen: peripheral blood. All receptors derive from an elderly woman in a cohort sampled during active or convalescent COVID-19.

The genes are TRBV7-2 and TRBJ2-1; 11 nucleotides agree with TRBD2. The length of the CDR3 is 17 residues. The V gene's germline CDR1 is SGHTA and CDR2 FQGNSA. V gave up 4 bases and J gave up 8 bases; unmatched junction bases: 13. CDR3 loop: CASSSIISGGAPHEQFF. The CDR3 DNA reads TGTGCCAGCAGCTCTATTATTAGCGGGGGGGCTCCCCATGAGCAGTTCTTC.

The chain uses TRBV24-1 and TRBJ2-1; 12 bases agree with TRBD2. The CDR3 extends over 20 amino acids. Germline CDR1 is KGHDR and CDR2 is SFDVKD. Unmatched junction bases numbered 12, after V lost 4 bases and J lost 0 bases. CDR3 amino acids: CATSDPSGRGVMGSYNEQFF. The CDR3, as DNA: TGTGCCACCAGTGACCCTAGCGGGAGGGGAGTAATGGGCTCCTACAATGAGCAGTTCTTC.

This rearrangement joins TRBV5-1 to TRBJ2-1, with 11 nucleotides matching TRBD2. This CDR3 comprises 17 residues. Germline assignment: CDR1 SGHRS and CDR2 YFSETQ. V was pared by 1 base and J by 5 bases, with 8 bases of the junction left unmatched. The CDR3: CASSLRLAGGFNNEQFF. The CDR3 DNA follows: TGCGCCAGCAGCTTGCGCTTAGCGGGAGGGTTTAACAATGAGCAGTTCTTC.

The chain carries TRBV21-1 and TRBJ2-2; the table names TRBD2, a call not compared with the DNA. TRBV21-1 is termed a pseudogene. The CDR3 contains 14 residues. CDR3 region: CARPLHLEAGELFF. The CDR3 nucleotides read TGTGCCAGGCCTCTCCACTTGGAGGCCGGGGAGCTGTTTTTT.

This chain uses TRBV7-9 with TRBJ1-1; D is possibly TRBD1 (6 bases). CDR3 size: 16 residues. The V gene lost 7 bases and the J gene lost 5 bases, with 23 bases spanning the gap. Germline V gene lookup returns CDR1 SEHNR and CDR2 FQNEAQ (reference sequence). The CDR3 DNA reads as TGTGCCAGCATCCTCGGTGGTTGGGGGCAGTGGACTGAAGCTTTCTTT. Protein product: CASILGGWGQWTEAFF.

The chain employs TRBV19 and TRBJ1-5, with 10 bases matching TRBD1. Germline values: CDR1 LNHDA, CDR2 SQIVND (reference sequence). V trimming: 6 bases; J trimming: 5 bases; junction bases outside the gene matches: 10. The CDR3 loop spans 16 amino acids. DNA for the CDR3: TGTGCCAGTAGCCACAGACAGGGGGCCCCTTATCAGCCCCAGCATTTT. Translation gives CASSHRQGAPYQPQHF.

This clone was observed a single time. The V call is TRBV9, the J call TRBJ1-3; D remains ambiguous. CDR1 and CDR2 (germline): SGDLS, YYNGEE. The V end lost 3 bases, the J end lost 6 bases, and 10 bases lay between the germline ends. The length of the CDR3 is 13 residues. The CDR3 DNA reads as TGTGCCAGCAGCGGCTCTGAGGAAAACACCATATATTTT. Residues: CASSGSEENTIYF.

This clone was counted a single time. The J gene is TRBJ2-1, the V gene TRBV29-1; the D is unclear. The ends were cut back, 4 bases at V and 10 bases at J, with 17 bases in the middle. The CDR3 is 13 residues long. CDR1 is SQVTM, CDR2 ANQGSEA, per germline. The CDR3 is CSVASPVPIEQFF. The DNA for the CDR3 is TGCAGCGTTGCGAGCCCCGTCCCGATCGAGCAGTTCTTC.

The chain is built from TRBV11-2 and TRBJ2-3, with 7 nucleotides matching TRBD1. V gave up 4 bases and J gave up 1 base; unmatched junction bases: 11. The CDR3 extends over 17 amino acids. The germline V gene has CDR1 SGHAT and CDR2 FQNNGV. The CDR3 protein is CASSYGTAVRGTDTQYF. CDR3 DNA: TGTGCCAGCAGCTACGGGACAGCGGTCCGGGGCACAGATACGCAGTATTTT.

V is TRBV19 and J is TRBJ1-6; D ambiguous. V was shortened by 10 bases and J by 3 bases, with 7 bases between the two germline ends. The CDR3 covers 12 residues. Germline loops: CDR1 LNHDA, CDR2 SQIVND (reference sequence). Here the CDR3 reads CAMRVYNSPLHF. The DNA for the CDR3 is TGTGCCATGAGGGTCTATAATTCACCCCTCCACTTT. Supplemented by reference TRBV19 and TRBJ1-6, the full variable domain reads DGGITQSPKYLFRKEGQNVTLSCEQNLNHDAMYWYRQDPGQGLRLIYYSQIVNDFQKGDIAEGYSVSREKKESFPLTVTSAQKNPTAFYLCAMRVYNSPLHFGNGTRLTVT.

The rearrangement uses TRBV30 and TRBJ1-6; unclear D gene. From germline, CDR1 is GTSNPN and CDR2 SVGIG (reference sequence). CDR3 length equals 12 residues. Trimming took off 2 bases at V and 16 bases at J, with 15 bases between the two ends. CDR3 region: CAWSYSSGLLHF. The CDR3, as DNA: TGTGCCTGGAGTTATAGTTCAGGTTTACTCCACTTT. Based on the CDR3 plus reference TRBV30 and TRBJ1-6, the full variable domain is SQTIHQWPATLVQPVGSPLSLECTVEGTSNPNLYWYRQAAGRGLQLLFYSVGIGQISSEVPQNLSASRPQDRQFILSSKKLLLSDSGFYLCAWSYSSGLLHFGNGTRLTVT.

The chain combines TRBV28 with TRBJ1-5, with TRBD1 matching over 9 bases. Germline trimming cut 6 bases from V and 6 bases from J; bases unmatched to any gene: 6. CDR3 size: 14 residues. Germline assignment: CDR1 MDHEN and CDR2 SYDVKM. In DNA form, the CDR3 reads TGTGCCAGCAGCTACAGGGGGCGTAGTCAGCCCCAGCATTTT. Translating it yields CASSYRGRSQPQHF.

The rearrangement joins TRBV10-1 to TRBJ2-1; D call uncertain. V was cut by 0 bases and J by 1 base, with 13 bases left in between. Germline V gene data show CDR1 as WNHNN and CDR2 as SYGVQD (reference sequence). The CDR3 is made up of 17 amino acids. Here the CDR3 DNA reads TGCGCCAGCAGTGAGTCGATTTTAGGCGGTTCCTACAATGAGCAGTTCTTC. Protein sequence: CASSESILGGSYNEQFF.